This TCR beta chain was sequenced during a study of shared clonotypes between healthy human individuals. Whole-study context: Donor ages ranged 18 to 49 years: a couple of women, a few men. Study conclusions and caveats: Some clonotypes were shared by all four sorted-subset donors, while others were not shared. The non-shared ones had lower generation probabilities than the shared ones.

The CDR3 runs 13 residues. V lost 2 bases to trimming and J lost 5 bases, with 7 bases between them. Germline assignment: CDR1 MNHNS and CDR2 SASEGT. Comments on this clone: As yet, its antigen is unknown.

CD45RO-negative CD8 cells positively selected for CCR7 made up the naive population, which excluded terminally differentiated effector memory CD45RA+ cells. Sorted subsets were amplified in replicate PCRs using around 200 ng DNA, about 30,000 T cell genomes. Clones were read by immunoSEQ multiplex PCR, and TCRdb kept only the in-frame ones, dropping some. The data hold over 2 million clones, with about 95% observed a single time. The sequencing sample was made of naive CD8+ T cells sorted from blood. The chain joins TRBV6-1 to TRBJ2-1; no definite D call. The source of this sequence is a man in his late teens or twenties in good health. The CDR3 loop is CASSEWVDNEQFF. The CDR3 region has the DNA TGTGCCAGCAGTGAATGGGTTGACAATGAGCAGTTCTTC.